This T cell receptor beta chain was identified in a study of T cell responses to AZD1222 COVID-19 vaccine. Libraries were prepared by immunoSEQ multiplex PCR; TCRdb keeps only in-frame clonotypes and omits some of them. This table has 95,000 to 150,000 clones, roughly 85% appearing once. Study-wide findings and caveats: Dominant at 160-218 and 743-854, vaccine-associated CD4 TCRs also spanned spike. Just six AZD1222 recipients were seropositive at baseline. Females made up more of the donors, who were largely white British, and clonal diversity may have come out too low.

CDR3 size: 14 residues. CDR1 SGHRS and CDR2 YFSETQ come from the germline V gene. The J segment lost 3 bases and the V segment lost 0 bases, leaving 0 bases of the junction unmatched. Turning to this clone: Its antigen is still unknown.

This TCR came from an adult in good health. This rearrangement joins TRBV5-1 to TRBJ1-3; TRBD1 matches 7 bases. This specimen consisted of peripheral blood, obtained on day 0 of AZD1222 vaccination. The CDR3 loop is CASSLDRGGNTIYF. DNA of the CDR3: TGCGCCAGCAGCTTGGACAGGGGTGGAAACACCATATATTTT.